This T cell receptor (beta chain) originates from a study of blood T cell repertoires in COVID-19. CDR3 length: 15 amino acids. Germline lookup yields CDR1 MNHEY and CDR2 SVGAGI. Trimming at V came to 5 bases and at J to 3 bases, leaving 9 bases not matched to a gene. Assay used: immunoSEQ multiplex PCR; TCRdb lists only in-frame clones, some missing. The table shows around 80,000 clones, with more than 80% occurring only once. The receptor was derived from a woman aged 70-85 years with acute or convalescent COVID-19. Sequences were obtained from peripheral blood. The rearrangement links TRBV6-5 to TRBJ1-1, with 7 nucleotides matching TRBD1. The CDR3 DNA follows: TGTGCCAGCAGTCCCGCAGGGGGGCCCTACACTGAAGCTTTCTTT. This sequence encodes CASSPAGGPYTEAFF.